Below, one TCR beta chain is given with its context. No antigen is known for it. V shed 4 bases and J shed 6 bases, with 22 bases lying between them. The CDR3 sequence is 16 residues long. Germline V CDR1 and CDR2: SEHNR, FQNEAQ (reference sequence). In replicate PCRs of sorted subsets, 150 to 200 ng DNA, some 28,000 T cell genomes, was used. In the original processing: ImmunoSEQ supplied junction-only sequences lacking quality scores, so filtering was different. The data were produced by immunoSEQ multiplex PCR, yet TCRdb's version contains in-frame clones alone and is incomplete. That table furnishes V, J and clone size, whereas the DNA furnished D and trimming. Of 650,000 to 800,000 clones listed, approximately 77% are singletons. This record belongs to a study of shared clonotypes between healthy human individuals. Study-wide results and caveats: Estimated clonotype richness was generally higher in naive than memory subsets. Naive CD4 clonotype sharing across several donors was around 5%.

The rearrangement joins TRBV7-9 to TRBJ2-7, with a tentative D call TRBD2 (7 bases). The TCR sequence derives from a woman aged 25 to 39 in good health. Sequenced sample: memory CD4+ T cells sorted from blood. Subset: CD45RA-negative fraction. Written as DNA, the CDR3 is TGTGCCAGCAGCTCTAGGGGGGGGCTAAGGTCCCTCGAGCAGTACTTC. Protein sequence: CASSSRGGLRSLEQYF.